The T cell receptor (beta chain) described here comes from a study of OX40 agonist ivuxolimab in advanced cancers. About the study: Those treated in dose escalation had hepatocellular carcinoma, melanoma, renal cell cancer or head and neck cancer. Whole-study findings and limits: There were also nonresponders showing low normalized T-cell clonal expansion. At 0.1-3.0 mg/kg, partial responders had clonal expansion among the lowest observed.

In germline, CDR1 is SGHNT, CDR2 YYREEE (reference sequence). V was pared by 1 base and J by 4 bases, with 8 bases between. The CDR3 contains 13 residues. With respect to this clone: No antigen is known for it.

TCRdb's copy holds only in-frame clones and misses some; the assay was immunoSEQ multiplex PCR. In the table there are tens of thousands of clones, roughly 85% of which are singletons. The chain uses TRBV5-4 and TRBJ2-5; D uncertain. The TCR sequence derives from an adult with an advanced solid tumor such as melanoma, head and neck, liver or kidney cancer. Sample: CD4+ or CD8+ T cells sorted from blood, taken in a trial of the OX40 agonist ivuxolimab. CDR3 bases: TGTGCCAGCAGCTTGACGAACTTAGAGACCCAGTACTTC. It codes for CASSLTNLETQYF.